One and the same sample provided the 31 T cell receptor beta chains below, sequenced in a study of human T cells and chemical hapten exposure listed by TCRdb under 2021. The time point label for this specimen denotes: patch test 1, 2 weeks after DPC sensitization. The treatment or condition label, as the study defines it: therapeutic diphenylcyclopropenone sensitization with weekly scalp DPC. Libraries were constructed by RACE. Sequenced using a NextSeq 500. TCRdb reprocessed the public reads (quality trimming at Q25 with fastp, clone calling with MiXCR) and kept in-frame beta chains. One record per CDR3 amino acid sequence lists the most common genes and DNA. The sample has more than 150,000 distinct CDR3 sequences on record, approximately 15% of them singletons. The ten largest clones add up to less than 2% of the sample. Sequenced here: whole blood, sampled in connection with sensitization to the hapten diphenylcyclopropenone (DPC). These receptor sequences come from a woman in her thirties with alopecia areata. Some clones in this sample may be carry-over from other donors' samples.

This clonotype was seen at least ten times. The rearrangement uses TRBV5-6 and TRBJ2-1, with D possibly being TRBD2 (6 bases). There are 15 residues in the CDR3. Germline CDR1 and CDR2: SGHDT and YYEEEE. V dropped 3 bases and J dropped 0 bases, with 10 bases sitting between them. This CDR3 reads CASSYAGSSYNEQFF. For the CDR3, the DNA is TGTGCCAGCAGCTACGCCGGGAGCTCCTACAATGAGCAGTTCTTC.

This clonotype occurred a few times. The chain employs TRBV24-1 and TRBJ1-4; possibly TRBD1 for D (5 bases). Deletions cut 2 bases from V and 8 bases from J, with 14 bases between. Per the germline V gene, CDR1 is KGHDR and CDR2 is SFDVKD. This CDR3 is 15 amino acids long. The CDR3 bases are TGTGCCACCAGTGATTCGGGGGAGAAAATGGAAAAACTGTTTTTT. Translating it yields CATSDSGEKMEKLFF.

There are a few counts of this clonotype. The chain recombines TRBV30 with TRBJ2-2; 10 bases line up with TRBD2. The germline V gene has CDR1 GTSNPN and CDR2 SVGIG (reference sequence). Trimming removed 3 bases from V and 0 bases from J; junction bases left unmatched: 1. The CDR3 is made up of 15 amino acids. The CDR3 region is CAWRTSGANTGELFF. Written as DNA, the CDR3 is TGTGCCTGGAGAACTAGCGGGGCGAACACCGGGGAGCTGTTTTTT.

The CDR3 spells CASSPGTTSRDQYF. CDR3 DNA sequence: TGTGCCAGTAGCCCCGGGACTACCTCGAGGGACCAGTACTTC. The chain couples TRBV19 to TRBJ2-5; 7 positions agree with TRBD2. The J segment lost 10 bases and the V segment lost 6 bases, leaving 14 bases of the junction unmatched. The CDR3 length is 14 residues. Germline assignment: CDR1 LNHDA and CDR2 SQIVND (reference sequence).

The V and J genes are TRBV7-9 and TRBJ2-2; possible D gene TRBD1, 5 bases. Germline V gene data show CDR1 as SEHNR and CDR2 as FQNEAQ (reference sequence). The V end was cut by 11 bases, the J end by 2 bases, with 12 bases between. The CDR3 is 13 amino acids. The CDR3 DNA reads TGTGCCGAACAGACAGCAAACACCGGGGAGCTGTTTTTT. Amino acid sequence: CAEQTANTGELFF.

V and J are TRBV30 and TRBJ2-7, with D possibly TRBD1 on 5 matching bases. CDR1 is GTSNPN, CDR2 SVGIG, per germline (reference sequence). V was clipped by 3 bases and J by 2 bases, with 14 bases between them. The CDR3 spans 14 residues. CDR3 region: CAWSAGAGTYEQYF. DNA for the CDR3: TGTGCCTGGAGCGCTGGAGCAGGGACCTACGAGCAGTACTTC. Using reference TRBV30 and TRBJ2-7 for the parts outside the CDR3, the full variable domain is SQTIHQWPATLVQPVGSPLSLECTVEGTSNPNLYWYRQAAGRGLQLLFYSVGIGQISSEVPQNLSASRPQDRQFILSSKKLLLSDSGFYLCAWSAGAGTYEQYFGPGTRLTVT.

The chain employs TRBV4-1 and TRBJ2-3; TRBD2 aligns across 10 bases. The germline gives CDR1 MGHRA, CDR2 YSYEKL. Trimming took 1 base from V and 0 from J; bases not matched to a gene: 10. The CDR3 has 19 residues. CDR3 in amino acids: CASSQVRLAGAGSTDTQYF. The DNA of the CDR3 is TGCGCCAGCAGCCAAGTACGGCTAGCGGGAGCAGGAAGCACAGATACGCAGTATTTT.

This clonotype was seen many times. Written as DNA, the CDR3 is TGTGCCAGCTCTCGAGATCCAGCGGGGGGCCTTCAAGAGACCCAGTACTTC. This codes for CASSRDPAGGLQETQYF. This rearrangement joins TRBV18 to TRBJ2-5; TRBD2 aligns across 9 bases. Germline loops: CDR1 KGHSH, CDR2 LQKENI. V shed 6 bases and J 2 bases; nucleotides not matched to a gene: 13. CDR3 length: 17 amino acids.

This clonotype has more than one count but fewer than ten. The chain uses TRBV7-9 and TRBJ2-1; no clear D gene. The ends were cut back, 5 bases at V and 4 bases at J, with 12 bases in the middle. This CDR3 comprises 14 residues. Germline assignment: CDR1 SEHNR and CDR2 FQNEAQ (reference sequence). This CDR3 reads CASSPRAGYNEQFF. CDR3 nucleotide sequence: TGTGCCAGCAGCCCCCGCGCAGGTTACAATGAGCAGTTCTTC.

In its sample, this clonotype was seen a few times. The chain is built from TRBV4-3 and TRBJ1-1, with a weak D call TRBD1 (6 bases). Trimming took 0 bases from V and 11 from J, leaving 22 bases between them. Per the germline V gene, CDR1 is LGHNA and CDR2 is YSLEER. The CDR3 is made up of 16 amino acids. CDR3 nucleotides: TGCGCCAGCAGCCAAGATCTAACGGACAGAGCATCCCTGGCTTTCTTT. Translating it yields CASSQDLTDRASLAFF.

Turning to this clonotype: The junction departs from germline at one end; a sequencing error may be responsible. The chain carries TRBV20-1 and TRBJ2-1; TRBD1 might be the D (6 bases). The CDR3 spans 15 residues. Looked up from germline, CDR1 is DFQATT and CDR2 is SNEGSKA (reference sequence). The CDR3 nucleotides are TGCAGTGCCAGGGGCGGCCTGAGCTCCTACAATAAGCAGTTCTTC. Protein: CSARGGLSSYNKQFF.

This clonotype has ten or more counts. The V gene is TRBV29-1, the J gene TRBJ2-2; D unresolved. Trimming pared 7 bases from V and 1 base from J, leaving 4 bases between. This CDR3 spans 11 amino acids. Germline CDR1 SQVTM, CDR2 ANQGSEA. The CDR3 DNA follows: TGCAGCGCCCAGAACACCGGGGAGCTGTTTTTT. It yields the protein CSAQNTGELFF.

This clonotype was observed at least ten times. V is TRBV4-2 and J is TRBJ1-6; unclear D gene. The CDR3 has 17 amino acids. Deletions cut 0 bases from V and 6 bases from J, with 15 bases between. Germline V CDR1 and CDR2: LGHNA, YNFKEQ. CDR3 region: CASSQDPGTAFNSPLHF. The DNA of the CDR3 is TGTGCCAGCAGCCAAGATCCGGGCACAGCTTTTAATTCACCCCTCCACTTT.

V and J are TRBV4-1 and TRBJ2-3, with 10 positions matching TRBD2. Trimming at V came to 1 base and at J to 5 bases, leaving 6 bases not matched to a gene. The CDR3 covers 16 residues. CDR1 and CDR2 from the germline V gene are MGHRA and YSYEKL. The CDR3 DNA follows: TGCGCCAGCAGCCAAGTTTCTAGCGGGAGTAGAGATACGCAGTATTTT. This translates into CASSQVSSGSRDTQYF.

This sequence joins TRBV7-9 and TRBJ2-5; D not resolved. Trimming pared 1 base from V and 7 bases from J, leaving 7 bases between. Germline CDR1 and CDR2: SEHNR and FQNEAQ (reference sequence). CDR3 length: 12 residues. This CDR3 is CASSLGARTQYF. CDR3 bases: TGTGCCAGCAGCTTAGGTGCGAGGACCCAGTACTTC.

This clonotype was picked up many times. The chain recombines TRBV5-1 with TRBJ2-3; a possible D gene is TRBD2 (6 bases). Trimming shortened V by 4 bases and J by 3 bases, and 15 bases separated the two germline ends. Germline CDR1 SGHRS, CDR2 YFSETQ. The CDR3 extends over 15 amino acids. The CDR3 nucleotides are TGCGCCAGCAGCCAGGAGGGCCAGCCGACAGATACGCAGTATTTT. Protein product: CASSQEGQPTDTQYF.

This clonotype was picked up a small number of times. The chain couples TRBV7-9 to TRBJ1-6, with D perhaps TRBD1 (5 bases). The CDR3 has 13 residues. Trimming stripped 0 bases from V and 10 bases from J, with 7 bases between. The V gene's germline CDR1 is SEHNR and CDR2 FQNEAQ (reference sequence). This chain's CDR3 is CASSLAGLSPLHF. As DNA, the CDR3 is TGTGCCAGCAGCTTAGCGGGACTGTCACCCCTCCACTTT.

V and J are TRBV28 and TRBJ1-1; D uncertain. The CDR3 length is 11 residues. The germline V gene encodes CDR1 MDHEN and CDR2 SYDVKM. The V end lost 8 bases, the J end lost 11 bases, and 15 bases lay between the germline ends. The CDR3 loop is CASSLQQSAFF. As DNA, the CDR3 is TGTGCCAGCTCCCTCCAGCAATCCGCTTTCTTT.

This clonotype was observed many times. The chain carries TRBV11-2 and TRBJ1-5; D is undetermined. Per germline, CDR1 SGHAT and CDR2 FQNNGV. The CDR3 consists of 15 residues. The V end lost 1 base, the J end lost 3 bases, and 10 bases lay between the germline ends. This chain's CDR3 is CASSLGDSFNQPQHF. In nucleotides, the CDR3 is TGTGCCAGCAGCTTAGGGGATAGCTTCAATCAGCCCCAGCATTTT.

A few counts support this clonotype. The V call is TRBV5-1, the J call TRBJ1-1, with D possibly matching TRBD1 (5 bases). Trimming cost V 0 bases and J 2 bases, with 8 bases left between them. The length of the CDR3 is 14 residues. Germline CDR1 and CDR2: SGHRS and YFSETQ. The CDR3 loop reads CASSLEGENTEAFF. CDR3 bases: TGCGCCAGCAGCTTGGAAGGGGAAAACACTGAAGCTTTCTTT.

This chain uses TRBV4-1 with TRBJ2-1; maybe TRBD1 (5 bases). V lost 1 base, J lost 10 bases, and 5 bases lay in between. This CDR3 has 11 residues. The germline gives CDR1 MGHRA, CDR2 YSYEKL. This CDR3 is CASSQGTEQFF. The CDR3, as DNA: TGCGCCAGCAGCCAAGGGACAGAGCAGTTCTTC.

This clonotype was detected a few times. This sequence joins TRBV4-1 and TRBJ1-1; no firm D call. The CDR3 has 15 residues. Germline assignment: CDR1 MGHRA and CDR2 YSYEKL. The V end lost 0 bases, the J end lost 1 base, and 9 bases lay between the germline ends. CDR3 in amino acids: CASSQEAGRNTEAFF. For the CDR3, the DNA is TGCGCCAGCAGCCAAGAGGCAGGACGGAACACTGAAGCTTTCTTT.

This clonotype was seen a few times. The chain carries TRBV11-2 and TRBJ2-7, with D possibly matching TRBD2 (6 bases). This CDR3 region has 16 residues. Germline CDR1 is SGHAT and CDR2 is FQNNGV. The V gene lost 6 bases and the J gene lost 0 bases, with 18 bases spanning the gap. The DNA for the CDR3 is TGTGCCAGCAGGGTCGGACTACGGGGGACCTCCTACGAGCAGTACTTC. Protein: CASRVGLRGTSYEQYF.

The genes are TRBV29-1 and TRBJ1-1; maybe TRBD1 (5 bases). The CDR3 consists of 12 residues. Germline V lookup: CDR1 SQVTM, CDR2 ANQGSEA. V was shortened by 7 bases and J by 1 base, with 10 bases between the two germline ends. CDR3 nucleotides: TGCAGCGGAGGGGCAGGGAACACTGAAGCTTTCTTT. This gives the protein CSGGAGNTEAFF.

This chain uses TRBV7-9 with TRBJ2-7; D is perhaps TRBD1 (5 bases). The germline V gene encodes CDR1 SEHNR and CDR2 FQNEAQ (reference sequence). Trimming cost V 3 bases and J 2 bases, with 8 bases left between them. CDR3 length equals 13 residues. As DNA, the CDR3 is TGTGCCAGCAGCTTGACAGCTGCCTACGAGCAGTACTTC. It translates to CASSLTAAYEQYF. The full variable domain, rest sourced from reference TRBV7-9 and TRBJ2-7, is DTGVSQNPRHKITKRGQNVTFRCDPISEHNRLYWYRQTLGQGPEFLTYFQNEAQLEKSRLLSDRFSAERPKGSFSTLEIQRTEQGDSAMYLCASSLTAAYEQYFGPGTRLTVT.

This clonotype appeared a few times. Written as DNA, the CDR3 is TGTGCCAGCAGTTTACTAGCGGGGGGATACAATGAGCAGTTCTTC. Translation gives CASSLLAGGYNEQFF. The V gene is TRBV12-3 or TRBV12-4, the J gene TRBJ2-1; 11 bases match TRBD2. The CDR3 extends over 15 amino acids. With 2 bases clipped from V and 4 bases from J, the junction kept 1 base outside the gene matches.

This clonotype was observed a handful of times. The V and J genes are TRBV18 and TRBJ1-1, with 7 bases fitting TRBD1. The CDR3 has 14 amino acids. The V segment lost 0 bases and the J segment 7 bases; nucleotides outside the gene matches: 5. Germline V gives CDR1 KGHSH, CDR2 LQKENI. The CDR3 coding sequence is TGTGCCAGCTCACCACCGCGGGACAGATTTGAAGCTTTCTTT. Protein product: CASSPPRDRFEAFF.

This clonotype has only a few counts. V usage is TRBV14 and J usage is TRBJ1-1; D gene uncertain. The V gene's germline CDR1 is SGHDN and CDR2 FVKESK. V gave up 1 base and J gave up 1 base, with 4 bases separating them. The CDR3 covers 13 residues. The CDR3 coding sequence is TGTGCCAGCAGCCAAGTCAAGAACACTGAAGCTTTCTTT. It is translated as CASSQVKNTEAFF.

V gene TRBV7-2 combines with J gene TRBJ2-3; 8 positions agree with TRBD2. Germline V gene data show CDR1 as SGHTA and CDR2 as FQGNSA. Trimming took 1 base from V and 1 from J; bases not matched to a gene: 4. The CDR3 spans 16 residues. The DNA of the CDR3 is TGTGCCAGCAGCTTAGTATCAGCGGGGGGCACAGATACGCAGTATTTT. Translated: CASSLVSAGGTDTQYF.

The chain uses TRBV25-1 and TRBJ1-6; no reliable D call. Between the trimmed V and J ends, which lost 9 bases and 0 bases, there was a span of 9 bases. CDR1 is MGHDK, CDR2 SYGVNS, per germline. The CDR3 contains 14 residues. The CDR3 coding sequence is TGTGCCAGTGGGCTTTCCTCCTATAATTCACCCCTCCACTTT. Translating it yields CASGLSSYNSPLHF.

This clonotype was found a few times. The rearrangement links TRBV27 to TRBJ2-1; D is ambiguous. Germline V gene data show CDR1 as MNHEY and CDR2 as SMNVEV (reference sequence). This CDR3 is built from 14 residues. V lost 1 base and J lost 9, with 13 bases in between. CDR3 bases: TGTGCCAGCAGTTTATGGGCTACCGTGATTGAGCAGTTCTTC. It translates to CASSLWATVIEQFF.